Listed here are 23 T cell receptor beta chains from one sample, sequenced in a study of T-cell reconstitution after alpha-beta-depleted transplantation in children. The authors prepared the TCRbeta library with unique molecular identifiers. TCRdb passed the PCR reads through MiXCR, listing each CDR3 protein once. The sample lists 550,000 to 800,000 distinct CDR3 sequences, around 13% seen once, with roughly 0.84% in the top ten. The input for sequencing was PBMCs, taken before TCRalphabeta/CD19-depleted stem cell transplant. These receptors were taken from a girl under 10 years old with congenital amegakaryocytic thrombocytopenia, due to receive a stem cell transplant.

This clonotype was observed at least ten times. The chain employs TRBV20-1 and TRBJ1-1; unclear D gene. The CDR3 sequence is 12 residues long. CDR1 and CDR2 from the germline V gene are DFQATT and SNEGSKA (reference sequence). The germline V and J ends were trimmed by 6 bases and 1 base, with 9 bases remaining between them. CDR3 protein: CSAPPRNTEAFF. The CDR3 DNA reads TGCAGTGCCCCTCCCCGGAACACTGAAGCTTTCTTT.

In its sample, this clonotype was seen many times. The chain links TRBV12-3 or TRBV12-4 to TRBJ2-1, with D uncertain. CDR3 size: 13 residues. Trimming stripped 3 bases from V and 6 bases from J, with 9 bases between. This CDR3 is CASSLSPGNEQFF. CDR3 nucleotide sequence: TGTGCCAGCAGTTTGAGCCCAGGCAATGAGCAGTTCTTC.

This clonotype has only a few counts. This CDR3 is CASSPPGQANTGELFF. DNA of the CDR3: TGTGCCAGCAGCCCTCCCGGACAGGCGAACACCGGGGAGCTGTTTTTT. This rearrangement joins TRBV6-1 to TRBJ2-2, with 7 nucleotides matching TRBD1. CDR1 and CDR2 (germline): MNHNS, SASEGT. This CDR3 is built from 16 residues. V shed 6 bases and J 0 bases; nucleotides not matched to a gene: 7.

This clonotype was recorded many times. V usage is TRBV18 and J usage is TRBJ2-2; no firm D call. Per the germline V gene, CDR1 is KGHSH and CDR2 is LQKENI. This CDR3 is built from 14 residues. The V gene lost 6 bases and the J gene lost 3 bases, with 11 bases spanning the gap. The CDR3 bases are TGTGCCAGCTCGCCCGACGTGGACACCGGGGAGCTGTTTTTT. Protein sequence: CASSPDVDTGELFF.

This clonotype was seen ten or more times. The chain carries TRBV20-1 and TRBJ2-3; possible D gene TRBD2, 6 bases. Germline CDR1 reads DFQATT; CDR2 reads SNEGSKA (reference sequence). Trimming left V 3 bases short and J 2 bases short, with 15 bases between. The CDR3 covers 15 residues. The CDR3 protein is CSARPPRGSTDTQYF. In DNA form, the CDR3 reads TGCAGTGCTAGGCCCCCCCGGGGGTCCACAGATACGCAGTATTTT.

The V gene is TRBV20-1, the J gene TRBJ2-1; 9 bases map to TRBD2. V trimming: 5 bases; J trimming: 6 bases; junction bases outside the gene matches: 14. The CDR3 loop spans 16 amino acids. In germline, CDR1 is DFQATT, CDR2 SNEGSKA (reference sequence). The CDR3: CSARGGLAGKVNEQFF. In DNA, the CDR3 is TGCAGTGCTCGTGGGGGGCTAGCGGGAAAGGTCAATGAGCAGTTCTTC.

This clonotype was observed a handful of times. The chain combines TRBV7-3 with TRBJ2-3; the D gene is possibly TRBD2 (5 bases). Deletions cut 1 base from V and 9 bases from J, with 14 bases between. This CDR3 is 14 amino acids long. Germline lookup yields CDR1 SGHTA and CDR2 FQGTGA. In DNA form, the CDR3 reads TGTGCCAGCAGCTTAAGTCTTCGGGAAGGGACGCAGTATTTT. Protein sequence: CASSLSLREGTQYF.

At least ten counts were recorded for this clonotype. J is TRBJ1-2 and V is TRBV20-1; no clear D. The CDR3 runs 14 residues. V shed 4 bases and J shed 7 bases, with 19 bases lying between them. Germline V CDR1 and CDR2: DFQATT, SNEGSKA (reference sequence). The CDR3 reads CSAIVRPDEGGYTF. The DNA for the CDR3 is TGCAGTGCTATTGTGAGGCCTGATGAGGGTGGCTACACCTTC.

This clonotype showed up many times. The chain uses TRBV5-1 and TRBJ2-3, with 10 nucleotides matching TRBD1. The CDR3 runs 14 residues. V gave up 4 bases and J gave up 7 bases; unmatched junction bases: 6. CDR1 is SGHRS and CDR2 is YFSETQ in the germline V gene. The CDR3, as DNA: TGCGCCAGCAGCCCAGGACAGGGGGAAAATACGCAGTATTTT. Its translation is CASSPGQGENTQYF.

In its sample, this clonotype was seen a few times. The chain is built from TRBV12-3 or TRBV12-4 and TRBJ2-5; 10 bases are shared with TRBD1. Trimming removed 6 bases from V and 2 bases from J; junction bases left unmatched: 12. The CDR3 consists of 17 residues. The CDR3 is CASSSDRGDWNQETQYF. For the CDR3, the DNA is TGTGCCAGCAGCTCGGACAGGGGGGACTGGAATCAAGAGACCCAGTACTTC.

This clonotype was found once. One base away lies a much larger clone, so this may be a sequencing read error. This CDR3 is CSAREWLAGVQTQYF. As DNA, the CDR3 is TGCAGTGCTAGAGAGTGGCTAGCGGGAGTTCAGACCCAGTACTTC. The genes are TRBV20-1 and TRBJ2-5, with 10 bases that match TRBD2. CDR1 is DFQATT, CDR2 SNEGSKA, per germline (reference sequence). CDR3 length: 15 amino acids. The trim removed 0 bases at V and 6 bases at J, leaving 7 bases unmatched.

This clonotype was counted many times. V usage is TRBV20-1 and J usage is TRBJ2-1; 10 bases map to TRBD2. Germline loops: CDR1 DFQATT, CDR2 SNEGSKA (reference sequence). CDR3 size: 15 residues. With 4 bases clipped from V and 9 bases from J, the junction kept 12 bases outside the gene matches. The CDR3 DNA is TGCAGTGCTAATCTTCCTTCACTAGCGGGAACTGAGCAGTTCTTC. Amino acid sequence: CSANLPSLAGTEQFF.

The table lists this clonotype with many counts. The V call is TRBV5-1, the J call TRBJ1-5, with D unclear. Per the germline V gene, CDR1 is SGHRS and CDR2 is YFSETQ. Between the trimmed V and J ends, which lost 0 bases and 4 bases, there was a span of 14 bases. The CDR3 runs to 16 residues. The CDR3 loop reads CASSLGADGINQPQHF. The CDR3 DNA is TGCGCCAGCAGCTTGGGGGCCGACGGGATAAATCAGCCCCAGCATTTT.

The chain employs TRBV2 and TRBJ2-2; 9 nucleotides match TRBD2. The CDR3 is 15 amino acids. CDR1 SNHLY and CDR2 FYNNEI come from the germline V gene. The trim removed 5 bases at V and 6 bases at J, leaving 7 bases unmatched. CDR3 region: CASSPGTSLAGELFF. Here the CDR3 DNA reads TGTGCCAGCAGTCCCGGGACTAGCTTGGCCGGGGAGCTGTTTTTT.

This clonotype occurred many times. The chain recombines TRBV3-1 with TRBJ1-1; D uncertain. CDR1 LGHDT and CDR2 YNNKEL come from the germline V gene (reference sequence). The CDR3 extends over 14 amino acids. V shed 4 bases and J shed 3 bases, with 12 bases lying between them. The CDR3 DNA reads TGTGCCAGCAGCCCCCTCCAGAGGGACACTGAAGCTTTCTTT. Amino acid sequence: CASSPLQRDTEAFF.

A few counts support this clonotype. This chain uses TRBV7-8 with TRBJ2-7; 13 nucleotides match TRBD2. The ends lost 2 bases at V and 2 bases at J; junction bases unmatched: 9. CDR1 and CDR2 from the germline V gene are SGHVS and FQNEAQ. This CDR3 region has 18 residues. CDR3 region: CASSLSTSGRSHAYEQYF. The CDR3 DNA follows: TGTGCCAGCAGCTTATCGACTAGCGGGAGGTCTCACGCCTACGAGCAGTACTTC.

Many counts were recorded for this clonotype. This sequence joins TRBV20-1 and TRBJ2-7; the match to TRBD1 covers 10 bases. CDR3 length: 15 amino acids. The germline gives CDR1 DFQATT, CDR2 SNEGSKA (reference sequence). With 0 bases clipped from V and 5 bases from J, the junction kept 7 bases outside the gene matches. The CDR3 DNA is TGCAGTGCTAGAGATGAGGGACAGGGGCTCGACGAGCAGTACTTC. Translated: CSARDEGQGLDEQYF.

This clonotype came up once. The chain links TRBV4-1 to TRBJ2-4; no clear D gene. The V end was cut by 1 base, the J end by 0 bases, with 7 bases between. Per the germline V gene, CDR1 is MGHRA and CDR2 is YSYEKL. This CDR3 is 15 amino acids long. CDR3 residues: CASSQVRVAKNIQYF. Here the CDR3 DNA reads TGCGCCAGCAGCCAAGTGAGAGTAGCCAAAAACATTCAGTACTTC.

This clonotype was seen repeatedly, ten times or more. The rearrangement joins TRBV4-1 to TRBJ2-5; D is ambiguous. Trimming shortened V by 1 base and J by 0 bases, and 3 bases separated the two germline ends. The CDR3 loop spans 13 amino acids. Germline values: CDR1 MGHRA, CDR2 YSYEKL. The CDR3 nucleotides are TGCGCCAGCAGCCAAGCATACCAAGAGACCCAGTACTTC. Its protein product is CASSQAYQETQYF.

The gene calls are TRBV5-1 and TRBJ1-4; D gene ambiguous. This CDR3 region has 14 residues. CDR1 and CDR2 from the germline V gene are SGHRS and YFSETQ. Trimming shortened V by 0 bases and J by 7 bases, and 10 bases separated the two germline ends. CDR3 sequence (DNA): TGCGCCAGCAGCTTGGGCGGGTCGACTGAAAAACTGTTTTTT. Translation: CASSLGGSTEKLFF.

The rearrangement uses TRBV5-1 and TRBJ2-7; D is uncertain. Germline values: CDR1 SGHRS, CDR2 YFSETQ. V was shortened by 0 bases and J by 6 bases, with 13 bases between the two germline ends. The CDR3 totals 14 residues. The CDR3 sequence is CASSLGRLDLEQYF. In DNA, the CDR3 is TGCGCCAGCAGCTTGGGCCGCCTGGATCTCGAGCAGTACTTC. The full variable domain, with the rest looked up from reference TRBV5-1 and TRBJ2-7, is KAGVTQTPRYLIKTRGQQVTLSCSPISGHRSVSWYQQTPGQGLQFLFEYFSETQRNKGNFPGRFSGRQFSNSRSEMNVSTLELGDSALYLCASSLGRLDLEQYFGPGTRLTVT.

This clonotype has a count of ten or more. The chain recombines TRBV5-1 with TRBJ2-1; 10 nucleotides line up with TRBD2. This CDR3 region has 14 residues. Per the germline V gene, CDR1 is SGHRS and CDR2 is YFSETQ. After removal of 4 bases from V and 5 bases from J, the junction contained 3 bases not matched to a gene. CDR3 nucleotide sequence: TGCGCCAGCAGCCCGGGACTAGCGAACAATGAGCAGTTCTTC. This codes for CASSPGLANNEQFF.

This clonotype was counted between two and nine times. V and J are TRBV5-1 and TRBJ2-1; D not resolved. Trimming took off 6 bases at V and 4 bases at J, with 14 bases between the two ends. Germline-derived CDR1 and CDR2 are SGHRS and YFSETQ. The CDR3 covers 14 residues. CDR3: CASTLDRSYNEQFF. The DNA of the CDR3 is TGCGCCAGCACCCTGGACCGGTCATACAATGAGCAGTTCTTC.